This entry is about one T cell receptor (beta chain). There are many counts of this clonotype. Its antigen remains unidentified. Base qualities are not recorded, but no much larger clone differs from it by a single base. Hyperthyroidism patients were newly diagnosed, with disease duration under 2 months, and aged 18 to 65 years. Any patient with an uncontrolled infection, another autoimmune disease, pregnancy or lactation was excluded. Clinical symptoms, serum thyroxine and TRAb, thyroid ultrasound, and orbital computed tomography formed the basis for the diagnoses. Blood from progressor patients was collected at the time of first diagnosis with hyperthyroidism, before any ophthalmopathy symptoms had appeared. PBMCs were separated from approximately 9.9 ml of fresh peripheral blood using Ficoll-Paque density gradient centrifugation. Patients classed as progressors first received a Graves' hyperthyroidism diagnosis and then went on to develop ophthalmopathy during follow-up. Total RNA was extracted using Trizol reagent, and RNA quality was assessed on an Agilent 2100 Bioanalyzer.

The TCR beta CDR3 regions were amplified from the RNA transcripts. A first-round RT-PCR of the TCR CDR3 used the HTBI primer set with the Qiagen OneStep RT-PCR kit. The libraries were constructed in a second round of multiplex PCR and then size-selected and purified. Libraries were sequenced paired-end with 100 bp reads on an Illumina HiSeq2000. In the original analysis: SOAPnuke was used to process the raw data, throwing out any read that contained adapters or uncalled bases, had a mean Phred below 15, or lacked an exact constant-primer or identifier match. COPE v1.2.5 was used to merge the high-quality paired reads, and each unique nucleotide sequence was defined as a clonotype. Clonotypes were aligned to IMGT TRBV, TRBD and TRBJ reference segments using MiTCR v1.1. Only V-J combinations with frequency above 0.0001, covering approximately 99% of repertoires, were analysed. The TCS score was defined as F50 (clonal expansion) divided by E x V (chaos), with BLOSUM62-based TCRdist calculated between CDR3 peptides within each V-J. Welch's t-statistics and random forest reduced just over 500 V-J features to about 12, which were used in a naive Bayes classifier (R e1071). In-frame beta chains were kept once TCRdb had trimmed the public reads at Q25 with fastp and called clones with MiXCR. Rows with a matching CDR3 protein are joined into one entry that keeps the most common DNA and genes. None of the V and J calls come from the authors' own analysis; TCRdb made them. Present in this sample are under 450,000 distinct CDR3 sequences, approximately 17% of which were seen just once. Of the sample, around a third is held by the ten largest clones.

These data belong to a study of T cells in Graves' hyperthyroidism and ophthalmopathy (dated by TCRdb to about 2019). General notes on the study: Peripheral blood was sampled at the time of initial diagnosis, prior to any treatment. TCR V-J signatures able to tell the groups apart were searched for in a discovery cohort of around 95 patients, of whom over 40 had Graves' ophthalmopathy and around 56 had stable Graves' hyperthyroidism. Prospective prediction of ophthalmopathy was tested in an independent validation cohort consisting of 18 to 20 hyperthyroidism patients and more than 15 patients who later progressed to ophthalmopathy. The approximately 100 discovery patients were divided at random into training and test sets in a 7:3 ratio. Thyroid tissue and blood T-cell repertoires from six Graves' hyperthyroidism patients were also compared in the study. Following sampling, methimazole starting at 30 mg daily was given to hyperthyroidism patients, and high-dose intravenous methylprednisolone was given to ophthalmopathy patients. According to the paper, TCR Vbeta CDR3 sequencing was carried out on 135 peripheral blood samples, which came from 40 to 45 ophthalmopathy, around 75 hyperthyroidism and roughly 17 progressor patients. Results the study describes overall, beyond this receptor: Most expanded thyroid clonotypes (frequency above 0.001) were also detected in blood, suggesting blood repertoires may reflect thyroid immune responses. Sample size was not statistically predetermined, and blinding of investigators to group allocation was not performed. In validation, progression to ophthalmopathy was predicted by the model with nearly 71% sensitivity and roughly 76% specificity, a median of 6.5 months before onset. A 13 V-J signature model separated ophthalmopathy from stable hyperthyroidism, with around 91% sensitivity and 81% to 82% specificity in cross-validation and 80%/75% in testing.

V is cut by 4 bases and J by 5 bases, and the space between the germline ends is 23 bases. The CDR3 goes from the cysteine to the phenylalanine over 17 residues. The sequence is cut down to CDR3 DNA, 51 bases in frame from base 1. According to the germline V gene, CDR1 reads SGHVS and CDR2 reads FQNEAQ. The rearrangement combines TRBV7-8 with TRBJ2-5; the best D guess is TRBD1, with 6 bases matching. The TCR comes from a woman between 25 and 40 years old with Graves' hyperthyroidism that later progressed to Graves' ophthalmopathy. The specimen sequenced was blood. The CDR3 sequence is CASSSLQGRGSDETQYF. In nucleotides, the sequence is TGTGCCAGCAGCTCCTTACAGGGTAGGGGATCAGATGAGACCCAGTACTTC.